These T cell receptor beta chains were read from a single sample in a study of persistence of HIV-infected CD4 T cells. The method was immunoSEQ multiplex PCR; TCRdb's version includes in-frame clones alone and lacks a portion of them. The repertoire includes 20,000 to 25,000 clones, around 74% of them detected once, and about 1.8% sits in the top ten. No antigens are known for them. The sequenced sample was CD4+ T cells sorted from PBMCs after 18-hour stimulation, obtained from a patient who received antiretroviral therapy. The receptors originated from an adult man with HIV who was CMV-seropositive. The CDR3 runs from the conserved cysteine through the conserved F or W. Each record gives: J gene, clone size, V gene, CDR3 protein. Clone size is stated in some rows and not others, as once, few, many or a class when expanded.

TRBJ1-4 NA TRBV18 CASSRQGNEKLFF
TRBJ1-3 NA TRBV9 CASSTDRQGRGNTIYF
TRBJ2-1 NA TRBV12-5 CASGLVRRWELAGGPSYNEQFF
TRBJ2-2 NA TRBV5-1 CASRLVQGNTGELFF
TRBJ1-1 NA TRBV18 CASSPSQGASAEAFF
TRBJ1-1 NA TRBV7-9 CASSFGTGVSNTEAFF
TRBJ2-3 NA TRBV10-3 CAIRRTDTQYF
TRBJ1-3 NA TRBV3-1/TRBV3-2 CASSQGSRGSSGNTIYF
TRBJ1-5 NA TRBV18 CASSPGGDGNQPQHF
TRBJ1-1 few TRBV7-3 CASSLGGVNTEAFF
TRBJ2-2 NA TRBV6-1 CASSERSRGLGTGELFF
TRBJ1-2 NA TRBV2 CASSSNYGYTF
TRBJ1-5 NA TRBV2 CASGFRTVSQPQHF
TRBJ2-7 once TRBV3-1/TRBV3-2 CASSPTGDPPLEQYF
TRBJ1-6 few TRBV18 CASSPPGTVINSPLHF
TRBJ1-6 NA TRBV28 CASSWGTGTNSPLHF
TRBJ1-1 NA TRBV19 CASSPRELNTEAFF
TRBJ1-2 NA TRBV4-1 CASSLTARNNYGYTF
TRBJ2-6 NA TRBV5-1 CASSLEGSGANVLTF
TRBJ2-7 few TRBV6-5 CASESGQTYEQYF
TRBJ2-7 NA TRBV19 CASSLEHRYEQYF
TRBJ2-4 NA TRBV28 CATLSQGNIQYF
TRBJ2-2 NA TRBV9 CASTGGTHGGELFF
TRBJ2-3 NA TRBV14 CASTGTGGWDTQYF
TRBJ2-1 NA TRBV14 CASSQDRASGKQFF
TRBJ2-7 once TRBV7-2 CASSLGHSSYEQYF
TRBJ2-3 NA TRBV5-1 CASSLTSGGAGSQYF
TRBJ1-6 medium-sized TRBV6-1 CASSESLDSSWAPLHF
TRBJ1-3 NA TRBV6-5 CASNLGGSGNTIYF
TRBJ1-5 NA TRBV3-1/TRBV3-2 CASSHRGGNQPQHF
TRBJ2-1 NA TRBV2 CASSPRTSGGRLNEQFF
TRBJ2-3 NA TRBV6-1 CASSEFTSGGLITDTQYF
TRBJ1-5 NA TRBV28 CASSITGGYSNQPQHF
TRBJ2-2 NA TRBV2 CASNRVVTGELFF
TRBJ2-6 NA TRBV7-2 CASSLYRAGANVLTF
TRBJ2-7 NA TRBV6-5 CASSLDRGWEQYF
TRBJ2-7 NA TRBV4-2 CASSQDLWGGDSSYEQYF
TRBJ1-1 NA TRBV10-1 CASSLQRNTEAFF
TRBJ1-3 NA TRBV27 CASSFTLGGNTIYF
TRBJ1-6 NA TRBV5-1 CASSPKDNSPLHF
TRBJ1-2 few TRBV6-5 CASTQDRGWDGYTF
TRBJ1-5 NA TRBV7-9 CASSSHRTGDSNQPQHF
TRBJ1-2 NA TRBV3-1/TRBV3-2 CASSQTGLYGYTF
TRBJ2-7 NA TRBV12-3/TRBV12-4 CAMGTGLGYEQYF
TRBJ1-6 few TRBV6-6 CASSYLTNRDDSPLHF
TRBJ2-2 NA TRBV18 CASSPPTGLNTGELFF
TRBJ2-7 NA TRBV18 CASSPGTGGSYEQYF
TRBJ2-7 NA TRBV4-2 CASSRKGDAEQYF
TRBJ2-1 NA TRBV18 CASSPNKQGADEQFF
TRBJ1-1 NA TRBV2 CASSEGQGRDTEAFF
TRBJ2-1 NA TRBV5-1 CASSFGFGSSYNEQFF
TRBJ2-7 few TRBV19 CASSTQDRAYEQYF